This T cell receptor beta chain emerged from a study of OX40 agonist ivuxolimab in advanced cancers. The CDR3 contains 15 residues. The germline CDR1 and CDR2 sequences are MNHNY and SVGAGI (reference sequence). V gave up 2 bases and J gave up 8 bases; unmatched junction bases: 4. Data came from immunoSEQ multiplex PCR; TCRdb stores just in-frame clones and leaves some out. This table has 55,000 to 60,000 clones, about 90% appearing once. This TCR came from an adult with an advanced solid tumor such as melanoma, head and neck, liver or kidney cancer. The chain links TRBV6-6 to TRBJ1-4, with 11 bases that match TRBD1. Specimen: CD4+ or CD8+ T cells sorted from blood, collected in a trial of the OX40 agonist ivuxolimab. The DNA of the CDR3 is TGTGCCAGCAGTTACCGGACAGGGGGCGAGGAAAAACTGTTTTTT. Amino acid sequence: CASSYRTGGEEKLFF.